These 11 T cell receptor beta chains originate from one sample sequenced in a study of early T cells in non-severe SARS-CoV-2 infection. TCRdb used MiXCR to reprocess the 5' RACE reads, holding one entry per CDR3 protein. The profile covers over 55,000 distinct CDR3 sequences, with roughly an eighth appearing a single time and roughly 1.3% taken by the ten largest. The sample taken for sequencing was whole blood. The source of these receptors is an adult who was a healthcare worker with PCR-confirmed SARS-CoV-2 infection or an uninfected control (not recorded which).

There are many counts of this clonotype. V usage is TRBV6-5 and J usage is TRBJ1-2; D unresolved. The V end lost 6 bases, the J end lost 4 bases, and 12 bases lay between the germline ends. The CDR3 length is 13 residues. CDR1 and CDR2 (germline): MNHEY, SVGAGI. The CDR3 sequence: CASRRTPRYGYTF. The CDR3 DNA is TGTGCCAGCAGGCGGACGCCTCGCTATGGCTACACCTTC.

The chain links TRBV6-2 or TRBV6-3 to TRBJ2-2; 7 bases agree with TRBD2. This CDR3 comprises 14 residues. The ends lost 6 bases at V and 6 bases at J; junction bases unmatched: 7. Germline V lookup: CDR1 MNHEY, CDR2 SVGEGT. CDR3 in DNA: TGTGCCAGCAGACCTCGTGGGGGGGCCGGGGAGCTGTTTTTT. This codes for CASRPRGGAGELFF.

This clonotype was detected many times. The rearrangement links TRBV5-6 to TRBJ2-7; D call uncertain. Germline CDR1 is SGHDT and CDR2 is YYEEEE. This CDR3 has 14 amino acids. V was shortened by 1 base and J by 0 bases, with 8 bases between the two germline ends. CDR3 bases: TGTGCCAGCAGCTTGTGGGCCACCTCCTACGAGCAGTACTTC. The encoded protein is CASSLWATSYEQYF.

This clonotype occurred many times. V usage is TRBV18 and J usage is TRBJ2-3; D assignment may be TRBD1 or TRBD2 (5 bases each). This CDR3 contains 15 residues. The germline V gene has CDR1 KGHSH and CDR2 LQKENI. Deletions cut 6 bases from V and 0 bases from J, with 13 bases between. The CDR3 DNA follows: TGTGCCAGCTCGATCACCGGGGCTAGCACAGATACGCAGTATTTT. Its protein is CASSITGASTDTQYF. Complete variable domain (other parts from reference TRBV18 and TRBJ2-3): NAGVMQNPRHLVRRRGQEARLRCSPMKGHSHVYWYRQLPEEGLKFMVYLQKENIIDESGMPKERFSAEFPKEGPSILRIQQVVRGDSAAYFCASSITGASTDTQYFGPGTRLTVL.

This clonotype was counted at least ten times. The V gene is TRBV29-1, the J gene TRBJ2-1, with 13 bases that match TRBD2. V lost 6 bases, J lost 3 bases, and 2 bases stayed unmatched. The CDR3 runs to 14 residues. Germline V lookup: CDR1 SQVTM, CDR2 ANQGSEA. CDR3 loop: CSVWTSGGYNEQFF. The CDR3 region has the DNA TGCAGCGTCTGGACTAGCGGGGGCTACAATGAGCAGTTCTTC.

There are many counts of this clonotype. CDR3 loop: CASSSPISGLAGAQETQYF. The CDR3 DNA follows: TGTGCCAGCAGCTCACCGATAAGTGGACTAGCGGGAGCCCAAGAGACCCAGTACTTC. The gene calls are TRBV7-9 and TRBJ2-5, with 13 bases lining up with TRBD2. The CDR3 spans 19 residues. V was pared by 4 bases and J by 1 base, with 12 bases of the junction left unmatched. Per germline, CDR1 SEHNR and CDR2 FQNEAQ (reference sequence).

This clonotype was seen repeatedly, ten times or more. The chain combines TRBV3-1 with TRBJ2-4, with TRBD2 matching over 9 bases. CDR1 and CDR2 from the germline V gene are LGHDT and YNNKEL (reference sequence). This CDR3 spans 11 amino acids. The trim removed 8 bases at V and 8 bases at J, leaving 1 base unmatched. The DNA of the CDR3 is TGTGCCAGCCGCGGGGGGGACATTCAGTACTTC. Encoded protein: CASRGGDIQYF.

Many counts were recorded for this clonotype. The chain uses TRBV7-9 and TRBJ2-1; no clear D gene. Germline V lookup: CDR1 SEHNR, CDR2 FQNEAQ (reference sequence). Deletions cut 1 base from V and 4 bases from J, with 5 bases between. The CDR3 spans 13 residues. DNA of the CDR3: TGTGCCAGCAGCTTAGTGGGATACAATGAGCAGTTCTTC. Translated: CASSLVGYNEQFF.

This clonotype was detected ten times or more. V gene TRBV19 combines with J gene TRBJ1-2; 7 bases match TRBD1. The junction had 9 bases not matched to a gene; V was cut back by 2 bases and J by 3 bases. This CDR3 contains 16 residues. Germline V gene lookup returns CDR1 LNHDA and CDR2 SQIVND (reference sequence). The CDR3 spells CASSISPGTAHYGYTF. CDR3 nucleotides: TGTGCCAGTAGTATAAGTCCGGGGACAGCCCACTATGGCTACACCTTC.

At least ten counts were recorded for this clonotype. The V call is TRBV24-1, the J call TRBJ2-1; D possibly corresponds to TRBD2 (5 bases). V shed 0 bases and J shed 2 bases, with 10 bases lying between them. The CDR3 length is 16 residues. Germline assignment: CDR1 KGHDR and CDR2 SFDVKD. The chain's CDR3 is CATSDLAPGAYNEQFF. For the CDR3, the DNA is TGTGCCACCAGTGATTTGGCCCCCGGGGCCTACAATGAGCAGTTCTTC.

This clonotype was counted ten times or more. The chain couples TRBV11-2 to TRBJ2-3, with D unresolved. V lost 1 base, J lost 2 bases, and 13 bases lay in between. CDR3 length: 16 amino acids. The germline V gene encodes CDR1 SGHAT and CDR2 FQNNGV. The CDR3 DNA sequence: TGTGCCAGCAGCTTAGCTGGCGCGGTTTTCACAGATACGCAGTATTTT. The encoded protein is CASSLAGAVFTDTQYF.